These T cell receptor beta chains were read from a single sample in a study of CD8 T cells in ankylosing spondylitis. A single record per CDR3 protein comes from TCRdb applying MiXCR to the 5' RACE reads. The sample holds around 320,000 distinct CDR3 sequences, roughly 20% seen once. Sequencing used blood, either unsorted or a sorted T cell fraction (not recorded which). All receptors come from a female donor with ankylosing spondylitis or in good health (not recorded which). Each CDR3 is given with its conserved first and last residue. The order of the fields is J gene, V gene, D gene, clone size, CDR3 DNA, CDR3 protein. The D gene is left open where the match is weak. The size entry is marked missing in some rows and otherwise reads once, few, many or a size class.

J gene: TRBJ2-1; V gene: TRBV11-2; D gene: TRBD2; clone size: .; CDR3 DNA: TGTGCCAGCAGCTTAAGGGTTGGTAGCGGGACGAATGAGCAGTTCTTC; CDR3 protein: CASSLRVGSGTNEQFF
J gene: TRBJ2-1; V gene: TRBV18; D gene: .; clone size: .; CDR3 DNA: TGTGCCAGCTCACCAACGACCCTTTCGGGCAATGAGCAGTTCTTC; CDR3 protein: CASSPTTLSGNEQFF
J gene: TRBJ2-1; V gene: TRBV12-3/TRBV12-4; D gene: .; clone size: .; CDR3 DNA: TGTGCCAGCAAGGGGGCGGGAGCCTCCTACAATGAGCAGTTCTTC; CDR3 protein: CASKGAGASYNEQFF
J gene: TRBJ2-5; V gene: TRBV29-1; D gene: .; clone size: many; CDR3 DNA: TGCAGCGTTGGTTACGGACAAGAGACCCAGTACTTC; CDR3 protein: CSVGYGQETQYF
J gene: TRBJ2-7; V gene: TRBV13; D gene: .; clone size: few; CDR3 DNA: TGTGCCAGCAGCTTCAATCGACGGAGCTCCTACGAGCAGTACTTC; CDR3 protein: CASSFNRRSSYEQYF
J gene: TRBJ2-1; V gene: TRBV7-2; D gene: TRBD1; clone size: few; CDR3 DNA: TGTGCCAGCAGCACTAGACAGGGGGTCAACAATGAGCAGTTCTTC; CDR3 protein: CASSTRQGVNNEQFF
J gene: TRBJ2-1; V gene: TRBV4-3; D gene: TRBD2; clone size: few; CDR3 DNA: TGCGCCAGCAGCCAACCTCTAGGGGCTAGCGGCCACTCCTACAATGAGCAGTTCTTC; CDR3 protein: CASSQPLGASGHSYNEQFF
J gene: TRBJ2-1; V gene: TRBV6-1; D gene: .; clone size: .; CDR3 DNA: TGTGCCAGCAGTGAAGAAGGAAAGAGGCACAATGAGCAGTTCTTC; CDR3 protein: CASSEEGKRHNEQFF
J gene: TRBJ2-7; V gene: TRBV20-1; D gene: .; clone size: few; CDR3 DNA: TGCAGTGCCAACCGGGTTTCCTACGAGCAGTACTTC; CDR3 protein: CSANRVSYEQYF
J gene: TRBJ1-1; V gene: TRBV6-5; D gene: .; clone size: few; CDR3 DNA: TGTGCCAGCAGTTACCATACCGGGGGGACTGAAGCTTTCTTT; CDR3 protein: CASSYHTGGTEAFF
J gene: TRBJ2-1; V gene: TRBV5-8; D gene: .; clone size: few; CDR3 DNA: TGTGCCAGCAGCCGATTAGCGTACAGCTCCTACAATGAGCAGTTCTTC; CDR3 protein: CASSRLAYSSYNEQFF
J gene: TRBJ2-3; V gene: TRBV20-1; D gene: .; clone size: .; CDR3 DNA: TGCAGTGCCGTCTCCTGGGACAGCACAGATACGCAGTATTTT; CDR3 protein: CSAVSWDSTDTQYF
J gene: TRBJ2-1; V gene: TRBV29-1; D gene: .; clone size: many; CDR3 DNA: TGCAGCGTTGGGTTCGTGCGCGCCTACAATGAGCAGTTCTTC; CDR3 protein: CSVGFVRAYNEQFF
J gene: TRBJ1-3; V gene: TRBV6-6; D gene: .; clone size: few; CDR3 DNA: TGTGCCAGTGTACGACAACGGGGAAACACCATATATTTT; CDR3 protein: CASVRQRGNTIYF
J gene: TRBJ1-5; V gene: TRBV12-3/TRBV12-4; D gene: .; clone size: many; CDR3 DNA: TGTGCCAGCAGTTTAATGGGTCAGCCCCAGCATTTT; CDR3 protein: CASSLMGQPQHF
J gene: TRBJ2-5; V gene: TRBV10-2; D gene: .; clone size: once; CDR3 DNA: TGCGCCAGCATGAAAGGGGGACACTCCCAAGAGACCCAGTACTTC; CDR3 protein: CASMKGGHSQETQYF
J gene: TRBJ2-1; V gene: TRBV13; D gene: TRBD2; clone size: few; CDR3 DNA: TGTGTCAGCAGCTCGACCCCTGCGGGAGGGCGTAATGAGCAGTTCTTC; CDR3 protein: CVSSSTPAGGRNEQFF
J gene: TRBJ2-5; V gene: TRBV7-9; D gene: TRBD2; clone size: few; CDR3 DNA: TGTGCCAGCAGCTTAGCGGGACTAGCGGGAGGGCAAGAGACCCAGTACTTC; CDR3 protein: CASSLAGLAGGQETQYF
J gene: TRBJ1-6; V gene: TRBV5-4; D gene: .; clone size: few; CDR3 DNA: TGTGCCAGCAGCCAAGGAGGGAGTTCACCCCTCCACTTT; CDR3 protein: CASSQGGSSPLHF
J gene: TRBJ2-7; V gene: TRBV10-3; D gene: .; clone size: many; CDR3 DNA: TGTGCCATCAGTGCTCCAGGGAGGTCCTACGAGCAGTACTTC; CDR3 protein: CAISAPGRSYEQYF
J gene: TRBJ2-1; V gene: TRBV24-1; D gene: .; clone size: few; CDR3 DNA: TGTGCCACCAGTGACCAAAAACGTCCGAGAGGCACCTACAATGAGCAGTTCTTC; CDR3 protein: CATSDQKRPRGTYNEQFF
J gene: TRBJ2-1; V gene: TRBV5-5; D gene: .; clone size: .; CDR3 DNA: TGTGCCAGCAGCCTTCCCGGCCCCTATGAGCAGTTCTTC; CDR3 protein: CASSLPGPYEQFF
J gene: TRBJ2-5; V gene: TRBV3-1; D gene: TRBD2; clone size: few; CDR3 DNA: TGTGCCAGCAGCCCTGGGACTAGCGCGCCAGAGACCCAGTACTTC; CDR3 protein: CASSPGTSAPETQYF
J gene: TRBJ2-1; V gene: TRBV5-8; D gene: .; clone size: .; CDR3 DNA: TGTGCCAGCAGCTTGAAGGGACTCATTCGAAATGAGCAGTTCTTC; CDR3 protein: CASSLKGLIRNEQFF
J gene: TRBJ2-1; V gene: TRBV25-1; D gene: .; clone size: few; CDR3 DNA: TGTGCCAGCAGTGGGGGGGCCCATTACAATGAGCAGTTCTTC; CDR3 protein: CASSGGAHYNEQFF
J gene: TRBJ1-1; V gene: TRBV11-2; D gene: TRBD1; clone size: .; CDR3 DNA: TGTGCCAGCAGCCGTCGGACAGGGAGGGTGACTGAAGCTTTCTTT; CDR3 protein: CASSRRTGRVTEAFF
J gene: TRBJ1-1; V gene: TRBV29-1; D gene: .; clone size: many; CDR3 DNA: TGCAGCGTTGATACCTCAGGGGTTGAAGCTTTCTTT; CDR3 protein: CSVDTSGVEAFF